The source of this T cell receptor beta chain is a study of glioma-infiltrating T cells after dendritic cell vaccination. General study results and limits: Few patients contributed both blood and tumor specimens. Estimated pretreatment TIL content predicted outcome after dendritic cell vaccination.

This clone was picked up a small number of times. The antigen is unknown. The CDR3 is 17 residues long. Deletions cut 1 base from V and 0 bases from J, with 15 bases between. Germline loops: CDR1 KGHSH, CDR2 LQKENI. Stated time point: after dendritic cell vaccination, including at tumor progression/relapse. Patients had residual fresh-frozen tumor tissue and more than two years of survival data. Clones were read by immunoSEQ multiplex PCR, and TCRdb kept only the in-frame ones, dropping some. The table shows roughly 85,000 clones, with approximately 81% occurring only once. The rearrangement joins TRBV18 to TRBJ1-2; the D gene is possibly TRBD1 (5 bases). The source of this sequence is a human donor with glioblastoma. Source: blood, taken after dendritic cell vaccination. The CDR3 DNA reads TGTGCCAGCTCACCACTAGCTGACCAGGGCTCTAACTATGGCTACACCTTC. It encodes CASSPLADQGSNYGYTF.